This TCR beta chain was recorded in a study of T cells expressing NK-cell markers. In the study overall: TCR beta repertoires came from sorted CD3+CD56+NKG2C+, CD3+CD56+NKG2C- and CD3+CD56-NKG2C+ T cells. Study findings and constraints: Similarly, these clonotypes led the CD3+CD56-NKG2C+ fraction as well in a few donors. Of the CD8+ T cell pool in five or six donors, roughly 1.0-7.5% was accounted for by dominant NKG2C+ clonotypes.

Germline CDR1 MNHEY, CDR2 SMNVEV (reference sequence). The CDR3 consists of 16 residues. With regard to this clonotype: Antigen unknown.

UMI-tagged 5'RACE template switching yielded the TCR beta cDNA. TCRdb re-called the 5' RACE reads; every CDR3 protein appears as one record, without DNA. This sample's table reports approximately 110,000 distinct CDR3 sequences. V gene TRBV27 combines with J gene TRBJ2-1; TCRdb's D gene call, TRBD1, goes unchecked for lack of DNA. The specimen sequenced was blood T cells: a sorted CD56 or NKG2C T cell subset, CD4+ or CD8+ T cells, or bulk PBMC T cells (not recorded which). The receptor was derived from a woman between 18 and 75 years old in good health. The CDR3 here is CASSLIWTGAGNEQFF.